This TCR beta chain came from a study of OX40 agonist ivuxolimab in advanced cancers. Study background: While on treatment, patients had intravenous ivuxolimab at 0.01 to 10 mg/kg every 2 weeks. Study-level points and caveats: More expanded clones were found, on average, in CD8+ than in CD4+ T cells.

Data came from immunoSEQ multiplex PCR; TCRdb stores just in-frame clones and leaves some out. The sample lists around 72,000 clones, 70% to 90% occurring once. As regards this clone: Its specificity is unknown.

The material was CD4+ or CD8+ T cells sorted from blood, obtained in a trial of the OX40 agonist ivuxolimab. The clonotype was recovered from an adult with an advanced solid tumor such as melanoma, head and neck, liver or kidney cancer.

Written as DNA, the CDR3 is TGTGCCAGCAGCCCCCGGGACAGAAGGGATGAGCAGTTCTTC. Encoded protein: CASSPRDRRDEQFF. The genes are TRBV9 and TRBJ2-1, with 7 bases aligning to TRBD1. The V and J ends lost 4 bases and 8 bases, in that order; junction bases with no gene match: 9. This CDR3 has 14 residues. From germline, CDR1 is SGDLS and CDR2 YYNGEE.